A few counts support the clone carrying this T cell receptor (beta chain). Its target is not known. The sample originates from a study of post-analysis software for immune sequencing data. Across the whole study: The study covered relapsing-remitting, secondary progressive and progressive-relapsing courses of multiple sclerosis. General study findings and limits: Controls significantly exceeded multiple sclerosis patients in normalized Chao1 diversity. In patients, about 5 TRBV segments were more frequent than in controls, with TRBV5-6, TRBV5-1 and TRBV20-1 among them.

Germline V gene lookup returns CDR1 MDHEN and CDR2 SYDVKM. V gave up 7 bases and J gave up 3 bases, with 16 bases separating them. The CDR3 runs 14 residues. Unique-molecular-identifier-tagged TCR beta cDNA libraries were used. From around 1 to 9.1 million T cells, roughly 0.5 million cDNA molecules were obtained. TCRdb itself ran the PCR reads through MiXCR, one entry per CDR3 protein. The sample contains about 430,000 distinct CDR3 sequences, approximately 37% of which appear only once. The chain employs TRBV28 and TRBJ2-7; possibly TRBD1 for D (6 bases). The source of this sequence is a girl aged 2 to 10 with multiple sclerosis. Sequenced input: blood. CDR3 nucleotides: TGTGCCAGCAACCGAGGGGGTCCTAACTACGAGCAGTACTTC. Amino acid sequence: CASNRGGPNYEQYF.